This TCR beta chain was profiled in a study of cytomegalovirus exposure and HLA in healthy donors. Of note for this clone: Antigen: not known.

Both 60 Vbeta primers and 13 Jbeta primers went into the PCR. Data came from immunoSEQ multiplex PCR; TCRdb stores just in-frame clones and leaves some out. The sample includes some 100,000 clones, under 80% of them seen just once. Overall study findings and caveats: Later work found most CMV-associated TCR beta chains apparently HLA-restricted.

Trimming took 0 bases from V and 2 from J, leaving 10 bases between them. The length of the CDR3 is 15 residues. The germline V gene has CDR1 SGHDT and CDR2 YYEEEE. Input material: PBMCs. This chain joins TRBV5-6 and TRBJ2-3; D might be TRBD1 (5 bases). This receptor was identified in a woman under 30 in good health and CMV-seropositive. The CDR3 sequence: CASSLVGRVTDTQYF. CDR3 nucleotide sequence: TGTGCCAGCAGCTTGGTGGGCAGGGTCACAGATACGCAGTATTTT.